This TCR beta chain was captured in a study of T-cell memory formation after mild COVID-19. General observations from the study: Among clones contracting day 15 to 85, CD4/CD8 was balanced, whereas later expanders leaned CD4+.

Looked up from germline, CDR1 is SGHTA and CDR2 is FQGNSA. The V and J ends lost 1 base and 4 bases respectively, with 16 bases between them. This CDR3 spans 16 amino acids. A few counts support this clonotype. Its cognate antigen is unknown. One entry per CDR3 protein results from TCRdb running MiXCR on the 5' RACE reads. The table includes under 70,000 distinct CDR3 sequences, about a tenth detected once. Specimen: PBMCs or a T cell subset sorted from them (not recorded which). This clonotype was sampled from a man between 18 and 29 years old who had mild COVID-19 (a few samples of this study predate the infection). Cell type and time point are not known. This sequence joins TRBV7-2 and TRBJ2-5; possibly TRBD1 or TRBD2 for D (5 bases each). The CDR3 sequence is CASSLGRDAWGETQYF. The CDR3 nucleotides are TGTGCCAGCAGCTTAGGAAGGGACGCGTGGGGAGAGACCCAGTACTTC. Variable domain in full (rest from reference TRBV7-2 and TRBJ2-5): GAGVSQSPSNKVTEKGKDVELRCDPISGHTALYWYRQSLGQGLEFLIYFQGNSAPDKSGLPSDRFSAERTGGSVSTLTIQRTQQEDSAVYLCASSLGRDAWGETQYFGPGTRLLVL.